These 14 T cell receptor beta chains were all obtained from the same sample, sequenced in a study of CD8 T cells in Susac syndrome. With random hexamers, roughly 0.45 to 1 ug RNA was reverse transcribed. Via MiXCR, TCRdb re-called the immunoSEQ multiplex PCR reads, giving one row per CDR3 protein. The sample contains roughly 60,000 distinct CDR3 sequences, 85% to 95% of which appear only once. The sequencing input was CD8+ T cells from PBMCs. The receptors come from a human donor in good health.

The CDR3, as DNA: TGCGCCAGCAGCTCAGGACAGGGGACGGGTGGGGCCAACGTCCTGACTTTC. This translates into CASSSGQGTGGANVLTF. The J gene is TRBJ2-6, the V gene TRBV4-1; 9 nucleotides match TRBD1. From germline, CDR1 is MGHRA and CDR2 YSYEKL. This CDR3 has 17 amino acids. The J segment lost 3 bases and the V segment lost 5 bases, leaving 8 bases of the junction unmatched.

The chain uses TRBV6-5 and TRBJ2-7; D may be TRBD1 (5 bases). The CDR3 spans 12 residues. Germline V CDR1 and CDR2: MNHEY, SVGAGI. V lost 2 bases and J 6 bases, leaving 8 bases between the germline ends. For the CDR3, the DNA is TGTGCCAGCAGTTACCCCCAGGGCGAGCAGTACTTC. Encoded protein: CASSYPQGEQYF.

Only one count was recorded for this clonotype. This rearrangement joins TRBV12-3 or TRBV12-4 to TRBJ2-1; D call uncertain. The CDR3 loop spans 12 amino acids. V lost 6 bases, J lost 9 bases, and 12 bases lay in between. CDR3 region: CASSPGIIEQFF. In DNA, the CDR3 is TGTGCCAGCAGCCCTGGGATTATTGAGCAGTTCTTC.

This chain joins TRBV12-5 and TRBJ2-7; 7 positions match TRBD1. Trimming cost V 6 bases and J 3 bases; bases outside gene matches: 11. From germline, CDR1 is LGHNT and CDR2 FRNRAP. The CDR3 spans 15 residues. CDR3: CASGPPPGQIYEQYF. The DNA of the CDR3 is TGTGCTAGTGGGCCCCCGCCGGGACAGATCTACGAGCAGTACTTC.

Only a few counts were recorded for this clonotype. V usage is TRBV27 and J usage is TRBJ2-1, with 10 nucleotides matching TRBD1. CDR3 length equals 16 residues. J was trimmed by 8 bases and V by 6 bases; bases with no gene match: 13. Germline V gene data show CDR1 as MNHEY and CDR2 as SMNVEV (reference sequence). The CDR3 sequence is CASSRDRGPISYEQFF. The CDR3 nucleotides read TGTGCCAGCAGCCGGGACAGGGGACCAATATCCTATGAGCAGTTCTTC.

The rearrangement joins TRBV6-1 to TRBJ2-7; D is perhaps TRBD1 (6 bases). Per the germline V gene, CDR1 is MNHNS and CDR2 is SASEGT. V shed 10 bases and J shed 5 bases, with 12 bases lying between them. The CDR3 loop spans 11 amino acids. DNA for the CDR3: TGTGCCACCATGAGGACAGACGAGCAGTACTTC. Its protein product is CATMRTDEQYF.

V and J are TRBV3-1 and TRBJ2-3; TRBD2 matches at 7 bases. Losses at the gene ends were 0 bases for V and 4 bases for J; bases not matched to a gene: 7. The CDR3 runs to 16 residues. Germline CDR1 reads LGHDT; CDR2 reads YNNKEL (reference sequence). This chain's CDR3 is CASSQDAELAADTQYF. CDR3 nucleotides: TGTGCCAGCAGCCAAGATGCGGAGCTAGCGGCAGATACGCAGTATTTT.

The chain uses TRBV16 and TRBJ1-2; 12 bases are shared with TRBD1. This CDR3 has 15 amino acids. Trimming removed 4 bases from V and 8 bases from J; junction bases left unmatched: 8. The germline gives CDR1 KGHSY, CDR2 FQNENV. CDR3 nucleotide sequence: TGTGCCAGCAGCCCTACGGGACAGGGGGCAGGAGGCTACACCTTC. Translation gives CASSPTGQGAGGYTF.

V and J are TRBV10-3 and TRBJ2-1, with a possible D match to TRBD1 (6 bases). V was shortened by 6 bases and J by 7 bases, with 22 bases between the two germline ends. This CDR3 spans 16 amino acids. Germline values: CDR1 ENHRY, CDR2 SYGVKD. The CDR3 loop reads CAISQGPGHTGNEQFF. In DNA, the CDR3 is TGTGCCATCAGCCAGGGACCGGGACACACGGGGAATGAGCAGTTCTTC.

This chain joins TRBV6-5 and TRBJ2-1; perhaps TRBD2 as D (5 bases). The V end was cut by 6 bases, the J end by 9 bases, with 6 bases between. This CDR3 is 10 amino acids long. Germline CDR1 and CDR2: MNHEY and SVGAGI. CDR3 bases: TGTGCCAGCAGGGGGAGTGAGCAGTTCTTC. Translating gives CASRGSEQFF.

The genes are TRBV12-3 or TRBV12-4 and TRBJ1-4; 9 positions agree with TRBD1. The CDR3 has 15 residues. V trimming: 6 bases; J trimming: 7 bases; junction bases outside the gene matches: 9. Here the CDR3 DNA reads TGTGCCAGCAGATCCGGGACAGGGATGACTGAAAAACTGTTTTTT. Encoded protein: CASRSGTGMTEKLFF.

This chain joins TRBV6-5 and TRBJ2-1; unclear D gene. CDR1 is MNHEY and CDR2 is SVGAGI in the germline V gene. Trimming removed 2 bases at V and 9 bases at J, with 11 bases between. The CDR3 spans 13 residues. In DNA form, the CDR3 reads TGTGCCAGCAGTTACCTCGGGCGCTCTGAGCAGTTCTTC. It codes for CASSYLGRSEQFF.

This chain links TRBV2 with TRBJ2-7, with D perhaps matching TRBD1 (6 bases). CDR1 SNHLY and CDR2 FYNNEI come from the germline V gene. The V end lost 9 bases, the J end lost 3 bases, and 15 bases lay between the germline ends. The CDR3 covers 13 residues. CDR3 in DNA: TGTGCCAGTTCCGGGACACTCGACTACGAGCAGTACTTC. As protein: CASSGTLDYEQYF.

This clonotype was recorded only once. The rearrangement uses TRBV19 and TRBJ1-1; D may be TRBD1 (6 bases). The V end lost 6 bases, the J end lost 5 bases, and 7 bases lay between the germline ends. The CDR3 length is 11 residues. CDR1 is LNHDA and CDR2 is SQIVND in the germline V gene (reference sequence). As DNA, the CDR3 is TGTGCCAGTAGCAGGGGAACTGAAGCTTTCTTT. This translates into CASSRGTEAFF. Using reference TRBV19 and TRBJ1-1 for the parts outside the CDR3, the full variable domain is DGGITQSPKYLFRKEGQNVTLSCEQNLNHDAMYWYRQDPGQGLRLIYYSQIVNDFQKGDIAEGYSVSREKKESFPLTVTSAQKNPTAFYLCASSRGTEAFFGQGTRLTVV.